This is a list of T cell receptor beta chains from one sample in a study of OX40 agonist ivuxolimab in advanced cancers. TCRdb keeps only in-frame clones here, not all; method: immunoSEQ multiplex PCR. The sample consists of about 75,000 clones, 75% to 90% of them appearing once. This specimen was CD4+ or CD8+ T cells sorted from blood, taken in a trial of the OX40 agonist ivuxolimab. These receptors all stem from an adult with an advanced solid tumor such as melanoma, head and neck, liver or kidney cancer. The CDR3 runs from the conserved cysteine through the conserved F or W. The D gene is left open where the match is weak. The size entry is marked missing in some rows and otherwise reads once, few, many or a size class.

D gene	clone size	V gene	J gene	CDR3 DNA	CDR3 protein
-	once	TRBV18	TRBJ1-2	TGTGCCAGCTCACCTTTTGACGGGCAGTATGGCTACACCTTC	CASSPFDGQYGYTF
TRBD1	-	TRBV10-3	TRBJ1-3	TGTGCCATCAGTGATACGGGACAGGGAACGGGAAACACCATATATTTT	CAISDTGQGTGNTIYF
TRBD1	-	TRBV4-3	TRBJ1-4	TGCGCCAGCAGCCTCCGGGACAGTAATGAAAAACTGTTTTTT	CASSLRDSNEKLFF
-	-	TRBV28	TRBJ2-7	TGTGCCAGCATTGGAGAGGGGTCAAACGAGCAGTACTTC	CASIGEGSNEQYF
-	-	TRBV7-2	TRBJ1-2	TGTGCCAGCAGCTTAAGCCTGGGCGGGTATGGCTACACCTTC	CASSLSLGGYGYTF
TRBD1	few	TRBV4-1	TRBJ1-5	TGCGCCAGCAGCCAAGGGACAGGGGATCAGCCCCAGCATTTT	CASSQGTGDQPQHF
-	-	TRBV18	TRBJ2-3	TGTGCCAGCTCACCGAGGGGAACCGGAAGCACAGATACGCAGTATTTT	CASSPRGTGSTDTQYF
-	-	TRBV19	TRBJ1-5	TGTGCCAGTAGTATTGCGGGGACTCAGCCCCAGCATTTT	CASSIAGTQPQHF
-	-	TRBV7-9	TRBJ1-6	TGTGCCAGCAGGCACGCAGGCGTGAATTCACCCCTCCACTTT	CASRHAGVNSPLHF
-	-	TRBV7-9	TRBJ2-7	TGTGCCAGCAGCCCCAAGACGCAGGACGAGCAGTACTTC	CASSPKTQDEQYF
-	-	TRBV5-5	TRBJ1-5	TGTGCCAGCAGCCCGGACACAGTACAGCCCCAGCATTTT	CASSPDTVQPQHF
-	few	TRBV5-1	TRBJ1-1	TGCGCCAGCAGCCAGGGCAGGGGAAACACTGAAGCTTTCTTT	CASSQGRGNTEAFF
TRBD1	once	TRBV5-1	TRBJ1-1	TGCGCCAGCAGCCCGACCATGGGACAGCCAATGAACACTGAAGCTTTCTTT	CASSPTMGQPMNTEAFF
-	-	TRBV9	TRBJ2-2	TGTGCCAGCAGCACCGGGGACCCGACGAACACCGGGGAGCTGTTTTTT	CASSTGDPTNTGELFF
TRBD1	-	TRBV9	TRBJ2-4	TGTGCCAGCAGCCCACAGGACAGGGCCATTCAGTACTTC	CASSPQDRAIQYF
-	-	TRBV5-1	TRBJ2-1	TGCGCCAGCAGCTTGGAAGGGGCCGGGGATGAGCAGTTCTTC	CASSLEGAGDEQFF
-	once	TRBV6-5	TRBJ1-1	TGTGCCAGCAGCACCCCGGGGGGAACTGAAGCTTTCTTT	CASSTPGGTEAFF
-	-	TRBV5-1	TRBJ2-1	TGCGCCAGCAGCTCTCGATCGTATGGCTCCTACAATGAGCAGTTCTTC	CASSSRSYGSYNEQFF
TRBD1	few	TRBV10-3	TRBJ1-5	TGTGCCACCTCCCCTGGGACAGGCAATCAGCCCCAGCATTTT	CATSPGTGNQPQHF
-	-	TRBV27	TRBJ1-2	TGTGCCAGCAGTCCCTTAGGGGGGGTAGGCTACACCTTC	CASSPLGGVGYTF
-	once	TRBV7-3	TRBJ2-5	TGTGCCAGCAGCTTAAGGGCAGGGCGCGGAGAGACCCAGTACTTC	CASSLRAGRGETQYF